This T cell receptor (beta chain) is drawn from a study of blood T cell repertoires in COVID-19. Study details: Researchers got acute and convalescent COVID-19 samples from the United States, Italy and Spain. Sample material is recorded as cDNA or gDNA derived from T cells, B-cell-depleted T cells, or PBMCs.

Per the original data handling: It was from reference gene primer amplification that nucleated cell counts were estimated. The assay was immunoSEQ multiplex PCR, and TCRdb's table has in-frame clones only and misses some. That table furnishes V, J and clone size, whereas the DNA furnished D and trimming. The data hold approximately 93,000 clones, with approximately 90% observed a single time. CDR3 length equals 15 residues. V dropped 0 bases and J dropped 5 bases, with 14 bases sitting between them. Germline CDR1 and CDR2: LNHNV and YYDKDF (reference sequence). This sequence was found in a man between 60 and 70 years old with acute or convalescent COVID-19. The sample comprised peripheral blood. The chain links TRBV15 to TRBJ2-7; D may be TRBD1 (5 bases). CDR3 DNA: TGTGCCACCAGCAGAGAGGCAGGGATGAGCAACGAGCAGTACTTC. Protein sequence: CATSREAGMSNEQYF.